This T cell receptor beta chain was observed in a study of cytomegalovirus exposure and HLA in healthy donors. Overall study findings and caveats: TRBV6-2, TRBV6-3 and some other V segments were excluded as indistinguishable.

About this clone itself: Antigen: not known.

CDR3 size: 16 residues. The trim removed 5 bases at V and 2 bases at J, leaving 9 bases unmatched. The germline CDR1 and CDR2 sequences are LNHDA and SQIVND (reference sequence). The primer mix had 60 Vbeta and 13 Jbeta primers. Assay: immunoSEQ multiplex PCR; the TCRdb copy retains only in-frame clones and omits some. The data show around 190,000 clones, over 60% seen once. Sequences were obtained from PBMCs. This chain links TRBV19 with TRBJ2-7; 10 nucleotides match TRBD1. This clonotype was sampled from a woman in her thirties or forties in good health and CMV-seronegative. The CDR3 nucleotides read TGTGCCAGTAGTGCCCCCCCGGGACAGGGGCCCTACGAGCAGTACTTC. Protein product: CASSAPPGQGPYEQYF.